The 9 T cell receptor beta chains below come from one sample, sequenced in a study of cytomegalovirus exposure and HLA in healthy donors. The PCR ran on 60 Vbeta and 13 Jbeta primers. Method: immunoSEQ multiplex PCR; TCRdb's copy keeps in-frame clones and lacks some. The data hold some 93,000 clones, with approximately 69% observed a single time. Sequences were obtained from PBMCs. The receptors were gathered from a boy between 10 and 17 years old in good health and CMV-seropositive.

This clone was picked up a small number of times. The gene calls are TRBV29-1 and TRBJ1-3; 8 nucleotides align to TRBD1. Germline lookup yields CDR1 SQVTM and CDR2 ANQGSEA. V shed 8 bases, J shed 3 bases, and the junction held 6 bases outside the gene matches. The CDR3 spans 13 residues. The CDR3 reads CSFTGGGGNTIYF. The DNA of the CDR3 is TGCAGCTTTACAGGGGGAGGTGGAAACACCATATATTTT.

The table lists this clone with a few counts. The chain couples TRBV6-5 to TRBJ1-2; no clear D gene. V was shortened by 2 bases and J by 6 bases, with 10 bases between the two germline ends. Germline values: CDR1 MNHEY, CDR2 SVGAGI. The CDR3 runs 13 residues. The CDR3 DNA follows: TGTGCCAGCAGTTACGGTCTCGGGGATGGCTACACCTTC. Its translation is CASSYGLGDGYTF.

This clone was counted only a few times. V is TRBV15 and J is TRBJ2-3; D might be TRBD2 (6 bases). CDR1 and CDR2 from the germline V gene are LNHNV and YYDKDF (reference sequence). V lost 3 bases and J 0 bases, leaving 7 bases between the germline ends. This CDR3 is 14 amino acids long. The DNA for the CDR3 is TGTGCCACCAGCAGCGGAGGGAGCACAGATACGCAGTATTTT. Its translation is CATSSGGSTDTQYF.

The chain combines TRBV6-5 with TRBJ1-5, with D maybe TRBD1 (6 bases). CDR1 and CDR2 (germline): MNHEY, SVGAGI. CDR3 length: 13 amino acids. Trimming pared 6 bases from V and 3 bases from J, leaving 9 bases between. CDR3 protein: CASRRQDNQPQHF. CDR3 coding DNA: TGTGCCAGCAGACGACAGGACAATCAGCCCCAGCATTTT.

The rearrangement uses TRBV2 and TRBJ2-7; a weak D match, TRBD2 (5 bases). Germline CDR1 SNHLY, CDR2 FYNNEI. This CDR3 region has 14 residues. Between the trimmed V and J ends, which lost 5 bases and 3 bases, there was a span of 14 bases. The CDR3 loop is CASSRDYTIYEQYF. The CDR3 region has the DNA TGTGCCAGCAGTCGGGATTACACCATCTACGAGCAGTACTTC.

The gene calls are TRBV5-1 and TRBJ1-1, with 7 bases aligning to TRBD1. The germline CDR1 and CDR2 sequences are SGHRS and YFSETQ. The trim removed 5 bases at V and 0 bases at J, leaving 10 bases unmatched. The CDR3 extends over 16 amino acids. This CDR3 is CASSYDPGQMNTEAFF. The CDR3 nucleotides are TGCGCCAGCAGTTACGACCCGGGACAGATGAACACTGAAGCTTTCTTT.

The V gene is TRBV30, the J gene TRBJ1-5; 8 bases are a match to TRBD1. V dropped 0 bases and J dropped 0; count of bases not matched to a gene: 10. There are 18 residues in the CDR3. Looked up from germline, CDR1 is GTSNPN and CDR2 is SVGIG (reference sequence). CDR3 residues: CAWSVWTGQGLSNQPQHF. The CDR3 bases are TGTGCCTGGAGTGTATGGACAGGGCAGGGACTTAGCAATCAGCCCCAGCATTTT. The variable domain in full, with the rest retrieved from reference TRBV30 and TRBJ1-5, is SQTIHQWPATLVQPVGSPLSLECTVEGTSNPNLYWYRQAAGRGLQLLFYSVGIGQISSEVPQNLSASRPQDRQFILSSKKLLLSDSGFYLCAWSVWTGQGLSNQPQHFGDGTRLSIL.

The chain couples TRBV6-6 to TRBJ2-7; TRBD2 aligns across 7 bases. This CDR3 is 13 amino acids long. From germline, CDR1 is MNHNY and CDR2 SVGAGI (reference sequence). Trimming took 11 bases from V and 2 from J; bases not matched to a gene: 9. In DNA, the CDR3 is TGTGCCTCTAGACGGGAGGACGCCTACGAGCAGTACTTC. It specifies CASRREDAYEQYF.

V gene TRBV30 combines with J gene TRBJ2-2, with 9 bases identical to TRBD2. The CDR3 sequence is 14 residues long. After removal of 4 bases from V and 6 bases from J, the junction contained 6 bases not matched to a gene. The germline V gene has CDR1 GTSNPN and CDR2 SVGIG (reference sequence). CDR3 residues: CAWTPSGGPGELFF. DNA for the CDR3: TGTGCCTGGACCCCCAGCGGGGGGCCCGGGGAGCTGTTTTTT.